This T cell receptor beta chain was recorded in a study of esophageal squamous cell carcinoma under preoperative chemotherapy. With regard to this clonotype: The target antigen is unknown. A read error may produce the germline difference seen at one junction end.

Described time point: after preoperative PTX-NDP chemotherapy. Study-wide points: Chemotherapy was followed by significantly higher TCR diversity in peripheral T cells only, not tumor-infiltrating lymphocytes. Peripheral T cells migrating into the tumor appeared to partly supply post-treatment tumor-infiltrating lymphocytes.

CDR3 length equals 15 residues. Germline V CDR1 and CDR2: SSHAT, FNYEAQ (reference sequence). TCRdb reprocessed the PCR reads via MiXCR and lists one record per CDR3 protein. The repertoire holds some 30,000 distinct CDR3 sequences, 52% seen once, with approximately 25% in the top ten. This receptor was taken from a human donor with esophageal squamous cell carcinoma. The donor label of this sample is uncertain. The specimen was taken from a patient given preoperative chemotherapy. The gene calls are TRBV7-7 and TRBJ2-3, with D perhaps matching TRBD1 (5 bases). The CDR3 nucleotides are TGTGCTAGCAGCTCAGGGCAGAGCGCCAAAGACACGCAGTATTTT. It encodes CASSSGQSAKDTQYF.